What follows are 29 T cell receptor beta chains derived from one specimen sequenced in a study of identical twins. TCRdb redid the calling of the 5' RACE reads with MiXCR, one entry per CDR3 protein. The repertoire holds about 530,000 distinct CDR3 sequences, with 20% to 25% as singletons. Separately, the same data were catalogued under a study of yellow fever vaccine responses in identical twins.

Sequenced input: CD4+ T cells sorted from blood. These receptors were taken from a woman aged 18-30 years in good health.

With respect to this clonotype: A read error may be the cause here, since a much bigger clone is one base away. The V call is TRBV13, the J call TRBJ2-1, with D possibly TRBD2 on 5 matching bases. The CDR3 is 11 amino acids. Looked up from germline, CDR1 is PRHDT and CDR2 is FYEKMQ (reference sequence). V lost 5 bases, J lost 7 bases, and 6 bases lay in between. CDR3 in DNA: TGTGCCAGCAGCACGGGGAATGAGCAGTTCTTC. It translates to CASSTGNEQFF. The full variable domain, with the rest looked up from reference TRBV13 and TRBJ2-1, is AAGVIQSPRHLIKEKRETATLKCYPIPRHDTVYWYQQGPGQDPQFLISFYEKMQSDKGSIPDRFSAQQFSDYHSELNMSSLELGDSALYFCASSTGNEQFFGPGTRLTVL.

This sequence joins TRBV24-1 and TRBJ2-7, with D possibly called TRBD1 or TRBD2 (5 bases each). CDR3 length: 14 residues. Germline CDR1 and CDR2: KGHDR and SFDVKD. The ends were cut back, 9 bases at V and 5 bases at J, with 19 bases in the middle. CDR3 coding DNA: TGTGCCACCCGCGGCCGGGACCCATTACACGAGCAGTACGTC. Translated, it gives CATRGRDPLHEQYV.

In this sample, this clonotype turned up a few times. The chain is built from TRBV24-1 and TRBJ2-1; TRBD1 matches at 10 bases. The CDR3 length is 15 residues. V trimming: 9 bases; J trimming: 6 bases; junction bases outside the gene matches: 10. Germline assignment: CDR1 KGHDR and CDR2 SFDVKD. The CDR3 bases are TGTGCCACCGGGACTGGACAGGGGGTGAGCAATGAGCAGTTCTTC. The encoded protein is CATGTGQGVSNEQFF.

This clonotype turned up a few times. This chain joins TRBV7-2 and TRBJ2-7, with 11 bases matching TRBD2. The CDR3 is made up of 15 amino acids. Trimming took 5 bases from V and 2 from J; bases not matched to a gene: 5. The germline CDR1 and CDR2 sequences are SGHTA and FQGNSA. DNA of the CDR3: TGTGCCAGCAGCCCAACTAGCGGGAGTACCTACGAGCAGTACTTC. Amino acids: CASSPTSGSTYEQYF.

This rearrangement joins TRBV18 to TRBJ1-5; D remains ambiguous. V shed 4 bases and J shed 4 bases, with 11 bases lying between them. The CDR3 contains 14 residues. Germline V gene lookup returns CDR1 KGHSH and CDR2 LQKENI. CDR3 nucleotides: TGTGCCAGCTCACAAGGGTTGGAGAATCAGCCCCAGCATTTT. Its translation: CASSQGLENQPQHF.

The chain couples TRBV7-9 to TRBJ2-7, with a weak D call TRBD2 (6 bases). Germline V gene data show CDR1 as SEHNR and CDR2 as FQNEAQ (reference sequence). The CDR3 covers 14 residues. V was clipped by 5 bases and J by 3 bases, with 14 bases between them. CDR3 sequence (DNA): TGTGCCAGCAGCCCGGGCGGGGTCAACTACGAGCAGTACGTC. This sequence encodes CASSPGGVNYEQYV.

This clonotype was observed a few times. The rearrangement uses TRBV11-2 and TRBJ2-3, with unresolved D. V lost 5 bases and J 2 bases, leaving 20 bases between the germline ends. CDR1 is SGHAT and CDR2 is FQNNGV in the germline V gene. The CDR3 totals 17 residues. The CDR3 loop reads CASSKNLGIADTDTQYF. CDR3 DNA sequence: TGTGCCAGCAGCAAAAATTTGGGGATCGCTGACACAGATACGCAGTATTTT.

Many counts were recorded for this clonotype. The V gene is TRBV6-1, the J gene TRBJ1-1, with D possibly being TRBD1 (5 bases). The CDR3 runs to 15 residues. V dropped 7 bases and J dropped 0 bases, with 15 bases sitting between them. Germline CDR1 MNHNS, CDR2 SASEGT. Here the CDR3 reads CASNRGGEMNTEAFF. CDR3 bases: TGTGCCAGCAACAGAGGAGGGGAAATGAACACTGAAGCTTTCTTT.

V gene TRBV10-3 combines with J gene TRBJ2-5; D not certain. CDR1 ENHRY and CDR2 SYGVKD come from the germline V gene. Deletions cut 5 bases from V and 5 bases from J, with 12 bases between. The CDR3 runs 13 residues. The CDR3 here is CAISKAPTETQYF. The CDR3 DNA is TGTGCCATCAGTAAGGCCCCCACGGAGACCCAGTACTTC.

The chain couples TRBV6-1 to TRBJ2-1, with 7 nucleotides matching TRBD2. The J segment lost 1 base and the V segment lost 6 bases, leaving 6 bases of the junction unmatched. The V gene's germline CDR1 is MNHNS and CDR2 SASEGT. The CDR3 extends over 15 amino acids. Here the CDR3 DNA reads TGTGCCAGCAGAACTAGCGAAAAATCCTACAATGAGCAGTTCTTC. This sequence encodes CASRTSEKSYNEQFF.

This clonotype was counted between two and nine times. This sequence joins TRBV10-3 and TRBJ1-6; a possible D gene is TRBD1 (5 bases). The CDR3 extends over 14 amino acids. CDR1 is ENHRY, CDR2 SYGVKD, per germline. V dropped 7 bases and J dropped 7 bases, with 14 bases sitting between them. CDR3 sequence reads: CAITALRENSPLHF. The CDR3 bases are TGTGCCATCACCGCTCTCAGGGAGAATTCACCCCTCCACTTT.

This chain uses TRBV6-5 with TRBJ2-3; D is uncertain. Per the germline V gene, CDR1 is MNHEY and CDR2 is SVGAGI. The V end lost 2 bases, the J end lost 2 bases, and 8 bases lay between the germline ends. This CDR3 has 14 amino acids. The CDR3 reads CASSYDGFTDTQYF. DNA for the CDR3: TGTGCCAGCAGTTACGACGGATTCACAGATACGCAGTATTTT.

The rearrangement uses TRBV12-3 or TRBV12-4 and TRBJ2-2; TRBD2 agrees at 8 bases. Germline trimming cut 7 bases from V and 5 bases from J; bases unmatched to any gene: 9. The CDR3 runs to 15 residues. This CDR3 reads CASTIRVAGTGELFF. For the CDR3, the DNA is TGTGCCAGCACCATCAGGGTAGCGGGGACCGGGGAGCTGTTTTTT.

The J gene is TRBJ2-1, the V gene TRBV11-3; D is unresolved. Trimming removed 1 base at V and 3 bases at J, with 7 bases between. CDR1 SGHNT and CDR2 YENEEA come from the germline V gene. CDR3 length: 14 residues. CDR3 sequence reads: CASSLGADYNEQFF. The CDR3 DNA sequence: TGTGCCAGCAGCTTAGGGGCGGACTACAATGAGCAGTTCTTC.

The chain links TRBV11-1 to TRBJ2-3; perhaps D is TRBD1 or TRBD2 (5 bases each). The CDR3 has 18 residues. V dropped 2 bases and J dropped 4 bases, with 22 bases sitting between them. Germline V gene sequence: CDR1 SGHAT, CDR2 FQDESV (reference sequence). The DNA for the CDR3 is TGTGCCAGCAGCTTAACAGGACTCCAACTCCTCGACGCAGATACGCAGTATTTT. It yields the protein CASSLTGLQLLDADTQYF.

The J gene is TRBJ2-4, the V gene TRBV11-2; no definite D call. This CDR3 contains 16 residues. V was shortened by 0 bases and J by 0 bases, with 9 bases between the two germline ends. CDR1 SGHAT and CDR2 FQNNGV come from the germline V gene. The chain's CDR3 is CASSLEGGLAKNIQYF. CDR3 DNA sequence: TGTGCCAGCAGCTTAGAAGGCGGTCTAGCCAAAAACATTCAGTACTTC.

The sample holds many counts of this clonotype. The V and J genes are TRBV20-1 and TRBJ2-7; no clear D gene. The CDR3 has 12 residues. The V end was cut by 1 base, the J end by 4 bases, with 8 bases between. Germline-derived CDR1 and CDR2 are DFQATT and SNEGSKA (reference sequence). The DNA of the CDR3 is TGCAGTGCTAGAGGGCCCTCTTACGAGCAGTACTTC. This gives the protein CSARGPSYEQYF.

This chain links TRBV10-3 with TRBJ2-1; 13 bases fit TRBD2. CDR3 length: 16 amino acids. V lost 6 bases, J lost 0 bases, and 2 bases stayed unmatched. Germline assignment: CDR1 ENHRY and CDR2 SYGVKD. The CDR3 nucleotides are TGTGCCATCAGGGGACTAGCGGGGAGCTCCTACAATGAGCAGTTCTTC. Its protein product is CAIRGLAGSSYNEQFF.

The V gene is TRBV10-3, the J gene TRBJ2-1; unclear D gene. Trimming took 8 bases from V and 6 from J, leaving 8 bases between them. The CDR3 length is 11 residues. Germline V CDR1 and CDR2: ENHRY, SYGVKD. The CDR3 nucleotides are TGTGCCATCTGGGCCCGCAATGAGCAGTTCTTC. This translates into CAIWARNEQFF.

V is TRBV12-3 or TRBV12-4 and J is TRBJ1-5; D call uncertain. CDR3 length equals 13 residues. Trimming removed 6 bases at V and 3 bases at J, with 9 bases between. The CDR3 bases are TGTGCCAGCAGCTCAAGTGTCAATCAGCCCCAGCATTTT. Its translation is CASSSSVNQPQHF.

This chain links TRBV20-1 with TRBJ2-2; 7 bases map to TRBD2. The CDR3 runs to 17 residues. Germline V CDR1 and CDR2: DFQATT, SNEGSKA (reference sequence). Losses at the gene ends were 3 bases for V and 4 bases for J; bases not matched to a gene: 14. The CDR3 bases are TGCAGTGCTAGGGGGAGTCCAGCGGGGTATGGCACCGGGGAGCTGTTTTTT. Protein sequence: CSARGSPAGYGTGELFF.

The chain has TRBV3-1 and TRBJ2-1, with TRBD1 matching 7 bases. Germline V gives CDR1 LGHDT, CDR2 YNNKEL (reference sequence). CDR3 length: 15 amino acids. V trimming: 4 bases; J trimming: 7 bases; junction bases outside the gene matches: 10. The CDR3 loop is CASSPQRGLDNEQFF. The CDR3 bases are TGTGCCAGCAGCCCGCAGAGGGGGCTGGATAATGAGCAGTTCTTC.

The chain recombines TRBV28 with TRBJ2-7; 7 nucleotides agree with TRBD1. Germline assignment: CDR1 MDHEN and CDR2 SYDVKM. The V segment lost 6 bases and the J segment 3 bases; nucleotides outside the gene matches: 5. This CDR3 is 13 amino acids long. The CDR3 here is CASSHTGVYEQYF. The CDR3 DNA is TGTGCCAGCAGCCATACAGGGGTCTACGAGCAGTACTTC.

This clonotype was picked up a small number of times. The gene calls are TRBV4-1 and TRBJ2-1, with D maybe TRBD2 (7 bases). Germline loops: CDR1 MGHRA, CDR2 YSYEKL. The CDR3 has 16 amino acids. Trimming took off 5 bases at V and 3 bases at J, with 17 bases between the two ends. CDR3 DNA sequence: TGCGCCAGCAGCTCGAGTATAGGGGGGGGCTACAATGAGCAGTTCTTC. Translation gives CASSSSIGGGYNEQFF.

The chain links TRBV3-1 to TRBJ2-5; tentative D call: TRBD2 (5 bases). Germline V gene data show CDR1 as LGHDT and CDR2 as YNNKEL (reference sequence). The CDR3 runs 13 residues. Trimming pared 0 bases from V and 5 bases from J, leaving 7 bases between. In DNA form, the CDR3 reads TGTGCCAGCAGCCAAGACGGGGAGGAGACCCAGTACTTC. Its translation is CASSQDGEETQYF.

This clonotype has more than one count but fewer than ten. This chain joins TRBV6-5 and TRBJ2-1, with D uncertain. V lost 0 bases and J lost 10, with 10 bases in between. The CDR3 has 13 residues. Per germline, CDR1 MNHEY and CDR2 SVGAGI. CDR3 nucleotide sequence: TGTGCCAGCAGTTACTCGATACTTAACGAGCAGTTCTTC. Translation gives CASSYSILNEQFF.

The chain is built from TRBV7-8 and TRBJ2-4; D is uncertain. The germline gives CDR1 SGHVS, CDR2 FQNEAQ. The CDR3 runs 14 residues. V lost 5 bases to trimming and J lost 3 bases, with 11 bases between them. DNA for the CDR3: TGTGCCAGCAGCCCAAGGGCTGTCAAAAACATTCAGTACTTC. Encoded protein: CASSPRAVKNIQYF.

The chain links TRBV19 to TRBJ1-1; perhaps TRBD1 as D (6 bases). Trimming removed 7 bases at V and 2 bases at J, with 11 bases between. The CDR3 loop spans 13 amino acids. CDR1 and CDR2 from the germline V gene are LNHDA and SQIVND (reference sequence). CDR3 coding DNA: TGTGCCAGTACTAAACAGGGAAACACTGAAGCTTTCTTT. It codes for CASTKQGNTEAFF.

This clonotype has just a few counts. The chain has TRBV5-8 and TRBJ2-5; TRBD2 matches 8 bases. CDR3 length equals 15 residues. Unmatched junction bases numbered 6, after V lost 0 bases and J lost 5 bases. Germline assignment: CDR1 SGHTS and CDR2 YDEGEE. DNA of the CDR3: TGTGCCAGCAGCTTGGACCCGGGAGGGATGGAGACCCAGTACTTC. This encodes CASSLDPGGMETQYF.